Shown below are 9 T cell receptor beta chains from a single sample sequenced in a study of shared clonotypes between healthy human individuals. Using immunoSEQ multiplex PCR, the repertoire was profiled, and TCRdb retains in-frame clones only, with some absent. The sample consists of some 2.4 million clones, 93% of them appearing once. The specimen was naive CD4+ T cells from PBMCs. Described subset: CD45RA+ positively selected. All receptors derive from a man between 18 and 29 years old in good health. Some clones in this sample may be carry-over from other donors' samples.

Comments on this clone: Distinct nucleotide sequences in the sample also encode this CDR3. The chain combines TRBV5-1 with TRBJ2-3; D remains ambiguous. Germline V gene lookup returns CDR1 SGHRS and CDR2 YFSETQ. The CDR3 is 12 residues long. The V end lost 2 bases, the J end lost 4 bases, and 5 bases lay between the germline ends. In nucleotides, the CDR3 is TGCGCCAGCAGCTTCGGGCCAGATACGCAGTATTTT. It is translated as CASSFGPDTQYF. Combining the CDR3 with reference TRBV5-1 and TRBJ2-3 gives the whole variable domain KAGVTQTPRYLIKTRGQQVTLSCSPISGHRSVSWYQQTPGQGLQFLFEYFSETQRNKGNFPGRFSGRQFSNSRSEMNVSTLELGDSALYLCASSFGPDTQYFGPGTRLTVL.

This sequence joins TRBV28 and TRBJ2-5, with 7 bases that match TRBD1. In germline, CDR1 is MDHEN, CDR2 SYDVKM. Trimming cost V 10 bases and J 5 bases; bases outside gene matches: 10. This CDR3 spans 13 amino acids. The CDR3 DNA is TGTGCCATAAAGGGGGCTTTCGTTGAGACCCAGTACTTC. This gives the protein CAIKGAFVETQYF.

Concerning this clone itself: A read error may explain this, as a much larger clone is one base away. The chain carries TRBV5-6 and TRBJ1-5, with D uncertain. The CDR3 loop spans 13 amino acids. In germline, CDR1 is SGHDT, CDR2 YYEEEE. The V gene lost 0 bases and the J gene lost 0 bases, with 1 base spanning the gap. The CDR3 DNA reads TGTGCCAGCAGCTTGGATAGCAATCAGCCCCAGCATTTT. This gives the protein CASSLDSNQPQHF.

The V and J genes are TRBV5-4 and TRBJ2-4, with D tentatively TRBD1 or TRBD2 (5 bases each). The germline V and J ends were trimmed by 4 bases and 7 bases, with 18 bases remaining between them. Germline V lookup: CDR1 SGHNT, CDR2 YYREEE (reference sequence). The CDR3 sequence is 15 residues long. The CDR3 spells CASSPPGLAGNIQYF. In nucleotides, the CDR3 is TGTGCCAGCAGCCCCCCAGGGCTAGCAGGGAACATTCAGTACTTC.

CDR3 sequence reads: CASSNSRTSFLYEQYF. CDR3 DNA: TGTGCCAGCAGCAACTCCCGGACTAGCTTTTTATACGAGCAGTACTTC. V is TRBV27 and J is TRBJ2-7; 8 nucleotides match TRBD2. This CDR3 region has 16 residues. In germline, CDR1 is MNHEY, CDR2 SMNVEV (reference sequence). V shed 6 bases and J 4 bases; nucleotides not matched to a gene: 14.

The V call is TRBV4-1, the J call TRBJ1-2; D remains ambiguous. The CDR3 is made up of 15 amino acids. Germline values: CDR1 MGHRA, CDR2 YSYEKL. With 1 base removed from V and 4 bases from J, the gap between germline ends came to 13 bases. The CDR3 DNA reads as TGCGCCAGCAGCCAAGCCGAAGGCCAGATCTATGGCTACACCTTC. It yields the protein CASSQAEGQIYGYTF.

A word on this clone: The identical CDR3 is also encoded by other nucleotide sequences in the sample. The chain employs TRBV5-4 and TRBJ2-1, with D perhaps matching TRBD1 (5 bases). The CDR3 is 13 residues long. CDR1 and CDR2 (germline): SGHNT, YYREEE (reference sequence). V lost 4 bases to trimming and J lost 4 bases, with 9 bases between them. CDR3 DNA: TGTGCCAGCAGCCTCGACAGTTACAATGAGCAGTTCTTC. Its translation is CASSLDSYNEQFF. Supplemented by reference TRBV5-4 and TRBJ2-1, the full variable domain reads ETGVTQSPTHLIKTRGQQVTLRCSSQSGHNTVSWYQQALGQGPQFIFQYYREEENGRGNFPPRFSGLQFPNYSSELNVNALELDDSALYLCASSLDSYNEQFFGPGTRLTVL.

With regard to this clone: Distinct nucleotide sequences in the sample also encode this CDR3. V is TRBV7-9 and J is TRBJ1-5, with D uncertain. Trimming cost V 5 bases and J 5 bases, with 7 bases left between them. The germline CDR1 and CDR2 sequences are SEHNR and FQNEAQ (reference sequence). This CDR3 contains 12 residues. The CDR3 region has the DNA TGTGCCAGCAGCCGGACCGATCAGCCCCAGCATTTT. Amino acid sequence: CASSRTDQPQHF.

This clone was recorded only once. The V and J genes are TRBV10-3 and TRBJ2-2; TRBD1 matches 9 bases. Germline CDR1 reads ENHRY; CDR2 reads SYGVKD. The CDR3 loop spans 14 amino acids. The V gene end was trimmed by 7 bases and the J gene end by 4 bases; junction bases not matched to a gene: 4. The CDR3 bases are TGTGCCATCACCGAGACAGGGGGCACCGGGGAGCTGTTTTTT. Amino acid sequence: CAITETGGTGELFF.